This TCR beta chain emerged from a study of control samples from healthy donors and cancer patients. The germline V and J ends were trimmed by 3 bases and 6 bases, with 12 bases remaining between them. Per the germline V gene, CDR1 is SNHLY and CDR2 is FYNNEI. The length of the CDR3 is 14 residues. Produced via immunoSEQ multiplex PCR; TCRdb's table is partial and in-frame only. This sample yields more than 100,000 clones, of which around 93% are seen a single time; about 9% belongs to the top ten. The chain recombines TRBV2 with TRBJ2-1; TRBD2 is a possible D gene (6 bases). The TCR originated in a man younger than 30 in good health. Sequencing input: blood. The CDR3 region is CASSEAGPPNEQFF. DNA for the CDR3: TGTGCCAGCAGTGAGGCGGGGCCTCCCAATGAGCAGTTCTTC.